One sample yielded the 8 T cell receptor beta chains listed below, sequenced in a study of blood T cell repertoires in COVID-19. Sequencing was performed with immunoSEQ multiplex PCR; in TCRdb, only in-frame clones are kept and a portion is missing. Here the sample spans roughly 87,000 clones, around 88% being singletons. Sequenced input: peripheral blood. The receptors here all came from a man aged 55 to 69 with acute or convalescent COVID-19.

The chain uses TRBV6-4 and TRBJ2-1; 9 nucleotides agree with TRBD1. Germline CDR1 is MRHNA and CDR2 is SNTAGT. J gave up 6 bases and V 7 bases, and 7 bases lay outside the gene matches. This CDR3 spans 14 amino acids. The CDR3 loop reads CASKTGQGGNEQFF. The CDR3, as DNA: TGTGCCAGCAAGACGGGACAGGGCGGCAATGAGCAGTTCTTC.

V and J are TRBV6-4 and TRBJ1-2, with D maybe TRBD1 (6 bases). Trimming stripped 0 bases from V and 5 bases from J, with 10 bases between. The CDR3 totals 14 residues. CDR1 and CDR2 (germline): MRHNA, SNTAGT. CDR3 loop: CASSDSQGSYGYTF. CDR3 DNA: TGTGCCAGCAGTGACTCACAGGGTTCGTATGGCTACACCTTC.

This clone was seen a handful of times. The V call is TRBV9, the J call TRBJ1-3; D ambiguous. This CDR3 has 12 residues. Germline CDR1 reads SGDLS; CDR2 reads YYNGEE. With 5 bases removed from V and 3 bases from J, the gap between germline ends came to 6 bases. CDR3 loop: CASRSVGNTIYF. In DNA, the CDR3 is TGTGCCAGCAGGTCGGTTGGAAACACCATATATTTT.

The chain carries TRBV11-3 and TRBJ2-5, with TRBD1 matching 8 bases. CDR1 SGHNT and CDR2 YENEEA come from the germline V gene. CDR3 length equals 16 residues. V lost 5 bases to trimming and J lost 1 base; unmatched junction nucleotides: 9. The CDR3 DNA is TGTGCCAGCAGCCCAAGGACAGGGCGGTCCCAAGAGACCCAGTACTTC. Amino acids: CASSPRTGRSQETQYF.

The chain has TRBV29-1 and TRBJ1-1; D not certain. The CDR3 runs to 13 residues. Germline CDR1 SQVTM, CDR2 ANQGSEA. Trimming left V 1 base short and J 4 bases short, with 10 bases between. CDR3 sequence (DNA): TGCAGCGTTGAAGCGACACCCGCCACTGAAGCTTTCTTT. This translates into CSVEATPATEAFF.

The chain employs TRBV5-1 and TRBJ2-3, with D possibly TRBD2 on 6 matching bases. CDR3 length: 13 residues. CDR1 and CDR2 from the germline V gene are SGHRS and YFSETQ. The V gene lost 5 bases and the J gene lost 3 bases, with 10 bases spanning the gap. CDR3 residues: CASRRRGTDTQYF. CDR3 DNA: TGCGCCAGCAGAAGGAGGGGTACAGATACGCAGTATTTT.

This sequence joins TRBV2 and TRBJ2-7, with TRBD1 as a possible D gene (5 bases). V dropped 3 bases and J dropped 6 bases, with 21 bases sitting between them. Looked up from germline, CDR1 is SNHLY and CDR2 is FYNNEI. The CDR3 runs 16 residues. The CDR3 spells CASSDRVSIYGSEQYF. The CDR3 DNA reads as TGTGCCAGCAGTGACAGGGTATCGATTTATGGTTCCGAGCAGTACTTC.

This rearrangement joins TRBV3-1 (or the pseudogene TRBV3-2) to TRBJ2-5; a possible D gene is TRBD2 (6 bases). There are 16 residues in the CDR3. CDR1 is LGHDT, CDR2 YNNKEL, per germline (reference sequence). Trimming pared 4 bases from V and 1 base from J, leaving 16 bases between. CDR3: CASSRRLAGPQETQYF. In nucleotides, the CDR3 is TGTGCCAGCAGCCGAAGATTGGCGGGGCCCCAAGAGACCCAGTACTTC.